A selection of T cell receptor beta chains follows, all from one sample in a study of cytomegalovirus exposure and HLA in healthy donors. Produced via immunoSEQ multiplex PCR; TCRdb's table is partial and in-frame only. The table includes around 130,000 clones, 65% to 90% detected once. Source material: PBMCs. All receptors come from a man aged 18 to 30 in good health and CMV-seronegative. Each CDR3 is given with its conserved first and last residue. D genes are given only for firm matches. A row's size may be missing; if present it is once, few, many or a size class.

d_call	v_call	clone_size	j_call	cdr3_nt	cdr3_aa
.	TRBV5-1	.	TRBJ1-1	TGCGCCAGCAGCTTGGGGGGCGCCGAGGCTGAAGCTTTCTTT	CASSLGGAEAEAFF
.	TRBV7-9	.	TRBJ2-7	TGTGCCAGCAGCTTCGTAGGAGACTCCTACGAGCAGTACTTC	CASSFVGDSYEQYF
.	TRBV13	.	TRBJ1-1	TGTGCCAGCAGCTTGAGCCCAAAGGGGTCTACTGAAGCTTTCTTT	CASSLSPKGSTEAFF
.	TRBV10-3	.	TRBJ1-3	TGTGCCATCAGTGGAGGGAGCTCTGGAAACACCATATATTTT	CAISGGSSGNTIYF
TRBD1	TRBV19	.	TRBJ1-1	TGTGCCAGTAGATCGCGACAGGGAAGAGCTTTCTTT	CASRSRQGRAFF
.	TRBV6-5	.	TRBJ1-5	TGTGCCAGCAGTTATAGCAGTGCAAATCAGCCCCAGCATTTT	CASSYSSANQPQHF
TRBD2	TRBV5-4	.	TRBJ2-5	TGTGCCAGCAGCCTTCTAGCGGGGGGCGGCCAAGAGACCCAGTACTTC	CASSLLAGGGQETQYF
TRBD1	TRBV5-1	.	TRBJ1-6	TGCGCCAGCAGCTCGGGACAGGATAATTCACCCCTCCACTTT	CASSSGQDNSPLHF
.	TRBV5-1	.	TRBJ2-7	TGCGCCAGCAGCTTGGTTCAGGGGACGTACGAGCAGTACTTC	CASSLVQGTYEQYF
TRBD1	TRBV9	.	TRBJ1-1	TGTGCCAGCAGCGCACAGGGGTACACTGAAGCTTTCTTT	CASSAQGYTEAFF
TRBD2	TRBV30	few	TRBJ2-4	TGTGCCACCTCGACTAGCGCCCAAAACATTCAGTACTTC	CATSTSAQNIQYF
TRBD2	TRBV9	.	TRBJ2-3	TGTGCCAGCAGCGTGCCCTCGGGACTAGTTCTTTATTTT	CASSVPSGLVLYF
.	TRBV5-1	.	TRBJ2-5	TGCGCCAGCAGCTTCACGAGGGAGGAGACCCAGTACTTC	CASSFTREETQYF
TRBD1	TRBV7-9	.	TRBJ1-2	TGTGCCAGCAGCTTAACCGGACAGGGTGGGATCGACTATGGCTACACCTTC	CASSLTGQGGIDYGYTF
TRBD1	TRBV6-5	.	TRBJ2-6	TGTGCCAGCACCAGACAGGGGAGGGCCAACGTCCTGACTTTC	CASTRQGRANVLTF
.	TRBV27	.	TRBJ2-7	TGTGCCAGCAGTCCGCCCCCCGCGGGGCGCTCCTACGAGCAGTACTTC	CASSPPPAGRSYEQYF
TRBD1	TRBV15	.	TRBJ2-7	TGTGCCACCAGCGCCCGACAGGGGGCCTACGAGCAGTACTTC	CATSARQGAYEQYF
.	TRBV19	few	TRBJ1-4	TGTGCCAGTAGTACTAGACAGTTTAATGAAAAACTGTTTTTT	CASSTRQFNEKLFF
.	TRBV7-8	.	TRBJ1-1	TGTGCCAGCAGCTCGACAGCCTTGAACACTGAAGCTTTCTTT	CASSSTALNTEAFF
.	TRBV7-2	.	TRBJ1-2	TGTGCCAGCAGCTTCCAGACAGGTGTTAACTATGGCTACACCTTC	CASSFQTGVNYGYTF
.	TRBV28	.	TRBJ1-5	TGTGCCAGCAGTCCCATCAACCGAGATCGACAGCCCCAGCATTTT	CASSPINRDRQPQHF
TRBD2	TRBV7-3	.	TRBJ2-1	TGTGCCAGCAGCTTAAATCCCCCTAGCGGGGGGCACAATGAGCAGTTCTTC	CASSLNPPSGGHNEQFF
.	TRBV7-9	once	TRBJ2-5	TGTGCCAGCAGCCAGCCCCTCATTTTAGCGGAGACCCAGTACTTC	CASSQPLILAETQYF
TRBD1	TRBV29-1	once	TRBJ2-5	TGCAGCGTTGGACAGGGTGTTATCGTGGGGGAGCAGTACTTC	CSVGQGVIVGEQYF
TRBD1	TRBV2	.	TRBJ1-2	TGTGCCAGCAGTGTCGGACAGGATGCCGGCTACACCTTC	CASSVGQDAGYTF
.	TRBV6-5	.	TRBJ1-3	TGTGCCAGCAGTCCGGGGGGGGCCGGAAACACCATATATTTT	CASSPGGAGNTIYF
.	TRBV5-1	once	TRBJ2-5	TGCGCCAGCAGCGATGGGGGGGCAGGGGAGACCCAGTACTTC	CASSDGGAGETQYF
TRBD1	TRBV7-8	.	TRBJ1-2	TGTGCCAGCAGCGCGACAGGGGATGGCTACACCTTC	CASSATGDGYTF
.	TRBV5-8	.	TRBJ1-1	TGTGCCAGCAGCCATGGGCTCTGGAACACTGAAGCTTTCTTT	CASSHGLWNTEAFF
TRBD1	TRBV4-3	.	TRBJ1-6	TGCGCCAGCAGCCAAACCAGCTATTCCGGGACAGCAAATTCACCCCTCCACTTT	CASSQTSYSGTANSPLHF
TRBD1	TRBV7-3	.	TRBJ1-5	TGTGCCAGCAGCTTAACAGGGGGCCTGCAGCCCCAGCATTTT	CASSLTGGLQPQHF
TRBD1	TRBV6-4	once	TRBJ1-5	TGTGCCAGCAGGACAGGGGGCTTAGGGAGCAATCAGCCCCAGCATTTT	CASRTGGLGSNQPQHF
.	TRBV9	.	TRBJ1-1	TGTGCCAGCAGCGTAGGCCGCGACACTGAAGCTTTCTTT	CASSVGRDTEAFF
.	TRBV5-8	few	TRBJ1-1	TGTGCCAGCAGCTTTAGTTCTGAAGCTTTCTTT	CASSFSSEAFF
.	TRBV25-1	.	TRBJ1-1	TGTGCCAGCAGGAGGGAGGACCGCATGAACACTGAAGCTTTCTTT	CASRREDRMNTEAFF
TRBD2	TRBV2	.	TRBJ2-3	TGTGCCGTCCTAGCGGGGGGGATCGCAGATACGCAGTATTTT	CAVLAGGIADTQYF
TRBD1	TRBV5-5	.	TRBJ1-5	TGTGCCAGCAGTTGGAGGACAGGGACGAGCAATCAGCCCCAGCATTTT	CASSWRTGTSNQPQHF
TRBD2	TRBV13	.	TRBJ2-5	TGTGCCAGCAGCTCCGGGACAGGGTTTACTAGCGGGGGGCAAGAGACCCAGTACTTC	CASSSGTGFTSGGQETQYF
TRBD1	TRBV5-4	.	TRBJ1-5	TGTGCCAGCAGACAGACCCCGGGACAGGATCAGCCCCAGCATTTT	CASRQTPGQDQPQHF
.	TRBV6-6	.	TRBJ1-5	TGTGCCAGCAGCGAAGGACTTCCTAATCAGCCCCAGCATTTT	CASSEGLPNQPQHF
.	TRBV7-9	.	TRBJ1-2	TGTGCCAGCAGCCCACTCGGCGGGGGCTATGGCTACACCTTC	CASSPLGGGYGYTF
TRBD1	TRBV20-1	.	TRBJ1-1	TGCAGTGCAAGGACAGGGGAAGCTTTCTTT	CSARTGEAFF
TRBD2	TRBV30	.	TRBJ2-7	TGTGCCTGGCAAGCGGGACTAGCGGGCTACGAGCAGTACTTC	CAWQAGLAGYEQYF